This is a list of T cell receptor beta chains from one sample in a study of control samples from healthy donors and cancer patients. TCRdb's table, derived via immunoSEQ multiplex PCR, lists solely in-frame clones and lacks some. The sample lists tens of thousands of clones; 84% were seen once. Input material: blood. The receptors were gathered from a man aged 50 to 60 in good health. Both conserved end residues are part of each CDR3. Fields, in order: J gene, clone size, V gene, D gene, CDR3 DNA, CDR3 protein. The D gene is left open where the match is weak. Expanded clones get a size class; other rows say once, few or many, or leave the size out.

J gene: TRBJ2-7; clone size: -; V gene: TRBV5-1; D gene: -; CDR3 DNA: TGCGCCAGCAGCTTGGGTTGGTCAGGGGCCTACGAGCAGTACTTC; CDR3 protein: CASSLGWSGAYEQYF
J gene: TRBJ2-3; clone size: -; V gene: TRBV3-1/TRBV3-2; D gene: -; CDR3 DNA: TGTGCCAGCAGCCAAGGGAGTGGATTGGCGGCGGCTAGCACAGATACGCAGTATTTT; CDR3 protein: CASSQGSGLAAASTDTQYF
J gene: TRBJ2-1; clone size: -; V gene: TRBV29-1; D gene: TRBD2; CDR3 DNA: TGCAGCGTTGGGTGGCTAGCGGGGTACAATGAGCAGTTCTTC; CDR3 protein: CSVGWLAGYNEQFF
J gene: TRBJ1-1; clone size: -; V gene: TRBV6-1; D gene: -; CDR3 DNA: TGTGCCAGCAGTGAAGCGGGAAAGGCCCGCAGATTT; CDR3 protein: CASSEAGKARRF
J gene: TRBJ1-1; clone size: few; V gene: TRBV6-5; D gene: TRBD1; CDR3 DNA: TGTGCCAGCAGTCGCCGGGACAGGTTTAACACTGAAGCTTTCTTT; CDR3 protein: CASSRRDRFNTEAFF
J gene: TRBJ1-2; clone size: once; V gene: TRBV2; D gene: TRBD1; CDR3 DNA: TGTGCCAGAACCTCGGACAGGGGGCTAGGCGGCTACACCTTC; CDR3 protein: CARTSDRGLGGYTF
J gene: TRBJ1-1; clone size: -; V gene: TRBV7-2; D gene: -; CDR3 DNA: TGTGCCAGCACTCCCCCCGGGAGTTGGACTGAAGCTTTCTTT; CDR3 protein: CASTPPGSWTEAFF
J gene: TRBJ2-1; clone size: -; V gene: TRBV5-6; D gene: TRBD2; CDR3 DNA: TGTGCCAGCAGCCCGGGACTAGCGGGACCCTCCTACAATGAGCAGTTCTTC; CDR3 protein: CASSPGLAGPSYNEQFF
J gene: TRBJ2-7; clone size: -; V gene: TRBV4-3; D gene: TRBD1; CDR3 DNA: TGCGCCAGCAGCCAAGAAACGGCAGGGGGCTTTGGATCCTACGAGCAGTACTTC; CDR3 protein: CASSQETAGGFGSYEQYF
J gene: TRBJ2-1; clone size: -; V gene: TRBV3-1/TRBV3-2; D gene: -; CDR3 DNA: TGTGCCAGCAGCCAAGAGCCAGCCTACTTTTCCTACAATGAGCAGTTCTTC; CDR3 protein: CASSQEPAYFSYNEQFF
J gene: TRBJ2-1; clone size: -; V gene: TRBV4-2; D gene: TRBD2; CDR3 DNA: TGTGCCAGCAGTCGAACTAGCGGGAGCAATGAGCAGTTCTTC; CDR3 protein: CASSRTSGSNEQFF
J gene: TRBJ2-7; clone size: -; V gene: TRBV7-8; D gene: TRBD2; CDR3 DNA: TGTGCCAGCAGCTTGGGACTAGCGGTATCCTACGAGCAGTACTTC; CDR3 protein: CASSLGLAVSYEQYF
J gene: TRBJ1-1; clone size: -; V gene: TRBV29-1; D gene: -; CDR3 DNA: TGCAGCGTAAATCGGCCCAGGGAAGGCACTGAAGCTTTCTTT; CDR3 protein: CSVNRPREGTEAFF
J gene: TRBJ1-2; clone size: -; V gene: TRBV29-1; D gene: -; CDR3 DNA: TGCAGCGACGAAGGACTGAGCTTTGGCTACACCTTC; CDR3 protein: CSDEGLSFGYTF
J gene: TRBJ2-5; clone size: few; V gene: TRBV5-5; D gene: TRBD2; CDR3 DNA: TGTGCCAGCAGCAGCCTAGCGGGGAGCGCGGGGCAGACCCAGTACTTC; CDR3 protein: CASSSLAGSAGQTQYF
J gene: TRBJ1-2; clone size: -; V gene: TRBV5-1; D gene: TRBD1; CDR3 DNA: TGCGCCAGCAGCCTGGACAGGGGGAACTATGGCTACACCTTC; CDR3 protein: CASSLDRGNYGYTF
J gene: TRBJ2-1; clone size: -; V gene: TRBV11-3; D gene: -; CDR3 DNA: TGTGCCAGCAGCTTGATGGGCGCGGGGAACACCAGGGGCAATGAGCAGTTCTTC; CDR3 protein: CASSLMGAGNTRGNEQFF
J gene: TRBJ1-6; clone size: -; V gene: TRBV6-5; D gene: -; CDR3 DNA: TGTGCCAGCAGGCCCAGAAGGAATTCACCCCTCCACTTT; CDR3 protein: CASRPRRNSPLHF
J gene: TRBJ2-7; clone size: -; V gene: TRBV5-1; D gene: -; CDR3 DNA: TGCGCCAGCAGCTTGGGGGGACAAGTAAACGAGCAGTACTTC; CDR3 protein: CASSLGGQVNEQYF
J gene: TRBJ1-2; clone size: once; V gene: TRBV19; D gene: TRBD1; CDR3 DNA: TGTGCCAGTAGTATAGATCGGGGACAGTCTTCTGGCTACACCTTC; CDR3 protein: CASSIDRGQSSGYTF
J gene: TRBJ2-7; clone size: -; V gene: TRBV12-3/TRBV12-4; D gene: TRBD1; CDR3 DNA: TGTGCCAGCAGTTTGGGGACAGGGGGCGAGCAGTACTTC; CDR3 protein: CASSLGTGGEQYF
J gene: TRBJ2-1; clone size: -; V gene: TRBV3-1/TRBV3-2; D gene: -; CDR3 DNA: TGTGCCAGCAGCCAAGGGCCTCAGTCGATCTTC; CDR3 protein: CASSQGPQSIF
J gene: TRBJ2-1; clone size: -; V gene: TRBV6-5; D gene: -; CDR3 DNA: TGTGCCAGCAGCCCGATGATTACCTCCTACAATGAGCAGTTCTTC; CDR3 protein: CASSPMITSYNEQFF
J gene: TRBJ2-3; clone size: few; V gene: TRBV6-4; D gene: TRBD2; CDR3 DNA: TGTGCCAGCAGTGCTAGCGGGAGCACAGATACGCAGTATTTT; CDR3 protein: CASSASGSTDTQYF
J gene: TRBJ2-2; clone size: -; V gene: TRBV7-6; D gene: -; CDR3 DNA: TGTGCCAGCAGCTTAGCGGGGAGAAAAGACACCGGGGAGCTGTTTTTT; CDR3 protein: CASSLAGRKDTGELFF
J gene: TRBJ2-2; clone size: -; V gene: TRBV28; D gene: TRBD2; CDR3 DNA: TGTGCCAGCACCGCCGGGACTAGCGGGATTTTGCCGAACACCGGGGAGCTGTTTTTT; CDR3 protein: CASTAGTSGILPNTGELFF
J gene: TRBJ2-2; clone size: once; V gene: TRBV29-1; D gene: TRBD1; CDR3 DNA: TGCAGCGTTGCCGGGACAGGGGAGACCGGGGAGCTGTTTTTT; CDR3 protein: CSVAGTGETGELFF
J gene: TRBJ2-1; clone size: once; V gene: TRBV14; D gene: -; CDR3 DNA: TGTGCCAGCAGCCAAGATTGGGGGCGGGACTCCTACAATGAGCAGTTCTTC; CDR3 protein: CASSQDWGRDSYNEQFF
J gene: TRBJ1-4; clone size: -; V gene: TRBV5-6; D gene: -; CDR3 DNA: TGTGCCAGCAGCTTCCACTCCGGGGGACACGAAAAACTGTTTTTT; CDR3 protein: CASSFHSGGHEKLFF
J gene: TRBJ1-1; clone size: -; V gene: TRBV7-2; D gene: -; CDR3 DNA: TGTGCCAGCAGCTTGAACAGGGCCCCTAGGGAAGCTTTCTTT; CDR3 protein: CASSLNRAPREAFF
J gene: TRBJ2-1; clone size: -; V gene: TRBV27; D gene: TRBD1; CDR3 DNA: TGTGCCAGCAGTTCCGACAGGGGTCGGCTATTAATAGCATTGAATGAGCAGTTCTTC; CDR3 protein: CASSSDRGRLLIALNEQFF
J gene: TRBJ2-7; clone size: -; V gene: TRBV28; D gene: TRBD1; CDR3 DNA: TGTGCCAGCAGGAACCAGGGGGGACAGGGGCGGTACGAGCAGTACTTC; CDR3 protein: CASRNQGGQGRYEQYF
J gene: TRBJ1-2; clone size: -; V gene: TRBV6-2/TRBV6-3; D gene: TRBD1; CDR3 DNA: TGTGCCAGCAGTCACGGGCGGACAGGGGGTGGCTACACCTTC; CDR3 protein: CASSHGRTGGGYTF
J gene: TRBJ2-3; clone size: -; V gene: TRBV6-6; D gene: TRBD1; CDR3 DNA: TGTGCCAGCAGGGCCCGAGGGGGCAGTTTTGGGGATACGCAGTATTTT; CDR3 protein: CASRARGGSFGDTQYF
J gene: TRBJ2-2; clone size: -; V gene: TRBV10-3; D gene: -; CDR3 DNA: TGTGCCGCCGGTGTGGCGGGAACCGGGGAGCTGTTTTTT; CDR3 protein: CAAGVAGTGELFF
J gene: TRBJ1-1; clone size: -; V gene: TRBV13; D gene: TRBD1; CDR3 DNA: TGTGCCAGCAGCCTCGGAGGGGGCAGGGTTGGGGCTTTCTTT; CDR3 protein: CASSLGGGRVGAFF
J gene: TRBJ2-7; clone size: few; V gene: TRBV4-1; D gene: TRBD2; CDR3 DNA: TGCGCCAGCAGCCACCCTGGGACTAGCGGGGACTACGAGCAGTACTTC; CDR3 protein: CASSHPGTSGDYEQYF
J gene: TRBJ2-7; clone size: -; V gene: TRBV19; D gene: -; CDR3 DNA: TGTGCCAGTAGTATTTCCACGGGAGCTAACTACGAGCAGTACTTC; CDR3 protein: CASSISTGANYEQYF
J gene: TRBJ2-7; clone size: -; V gene: TRBV3-1/TRBV3-2; D gene: TRBD2; CDR3 DNA: TGTGCCAGCAGCCAGAAGCGGGAGGGACACGAGCAGTACTTC; CDR3 protein: CASSQKREGHEQYF
J gene: TRBJ1-6; clone size: -; V gene: TRBV10-3; D gene: -; CDR3 DNA: TGTGCCATCAGTGTAGGAGAGATTTATAATTCACCCCTCCACTTT; CDR3 protein: CAISVGEIYNSPLHF
J gene: TRBJ1-5; clone size: few; V gene: TRBV24-1; D gene: -; CDR3 DNA: TGTGCCACCAGTGATCAAAGGGGGCCCCAGCATTTT; CDR3 protein: CATSDQRGPQHF
J gene: TRBJ1-1; clone size: -; V gene: TRBV7-9; D gene: -; CDR3 DNA: TGTGCCAGCAGCCCAGTCGGGGCGGGGGGAAGGCGAACTGAAGCTTTCTTT; CDR3 protein: CASSPVGAGGRRTEAFF
J gene: TRBJ2-2; clone size: once; V gene: TRBV14; D gene: -; CDR3 DNA: TGTGCCAGCAGCCAAGATTGGAACACCGGGGAGCTGTTTTTT; CDR3 protein: CASSQDWNTGELFF
J gene: TRBJ1-2; clone size: -; V gene: TRBV19; D gene: -; CDR3 DNA: TGTGCCAGTAGTATCTCGACGGGGGCACACTATGGCTACACCTTC; CDR3 protein: CASSISTGAHYGYTF
J gene: TRBJ2-7; clone size: once; V gene: TRBV12-3/TRBV12-4; D gene: TRBD1; CDR3 DNA: TGTGCCAGCAGTTCGGGACAGTTCTACGAGCAGTACTTC; CDR3 protein: CASSSGQFYEQYF
J gene: TRBJ2-7; clone size: -; V gene: TRBV19; D gene: -; CDR3 DNA: TGTGCCAGTAGTCAGGGGCGTGAGCAGTACTTC; CDR3 protein: CASSQGREQYF
J gene: TRBJ2-7; clone size: -; V gene: TRBV7-2; D gene: -; CDR3 DNA: TGTGCCAGCAGCAAAGAGGCCAGGGCATCCTACGAGCAGTACTTC; CDR3 protein: CASSKEARASYEQYF
J gene: TRBJ2-3; clone size: -; V gene: TRBV7-2; D gene: -; CDR3 DNA: TGTGCCAGCCGCTTTAGGGGGACAGATACGCAGTATTTT; CDR3 protein: CASRFRGTDTQYF
J gene: TRBJ1-1; clone size: medium-sized; V gene: TRBV19; D gene: -; CDR3 DNA: TGTGCCAGTAACCGAGGGGCAGCTAACACTGAAGCTTTCTTT; CDR3 protein: CASNRGAANTEAFF
J gene: TRBJ2-5; clone size: -; V gene: TRBV28; D gene: -; CDR3 DNA: TGTGCCAGCAGTCCCGCGGCAGGACAGTACCAAGAGACCCAGTACTTC; CDR3 protein: CASSPAAGQYQETQYF
J gene: TRBJ2-7; clone size: -; V gene: TRBV19; D gene: TRBD2; CDR3 DNA: TGTGCCAGTAAGCTCGGTAGCGGGATTTCCTACGAGCAGTACTTC; CDR3 protein: CASKLGSGISYEQYF
J gene: TRBJ1-1; clone size: -; V gene: TRBV18; D gene: -; CDR3 DNA: TGTGCCAGCTCGCGCCAAAACAGGAACACTGAAGCTTTCTTT; CDR3 protein: CASSRQNRNTEAFF